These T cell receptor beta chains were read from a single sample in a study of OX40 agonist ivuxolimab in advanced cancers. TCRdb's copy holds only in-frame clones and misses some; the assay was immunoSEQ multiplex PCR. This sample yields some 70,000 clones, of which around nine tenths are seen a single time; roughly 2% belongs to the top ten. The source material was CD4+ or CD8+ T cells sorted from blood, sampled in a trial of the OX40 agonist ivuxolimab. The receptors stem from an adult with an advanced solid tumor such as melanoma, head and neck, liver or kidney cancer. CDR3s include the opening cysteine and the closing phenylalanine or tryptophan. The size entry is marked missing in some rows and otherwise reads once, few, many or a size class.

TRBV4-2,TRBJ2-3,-,CASSQIPAGITDTQYF
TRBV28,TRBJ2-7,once,CASSLPGTGTSGRRWEQYF
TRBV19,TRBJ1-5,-,CASSFLGAQPQHF
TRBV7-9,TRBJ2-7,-,CASSQTAPFYEQYF
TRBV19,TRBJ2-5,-,CASSPRGRGYQETQYF
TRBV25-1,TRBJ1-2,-,CASAPGRPTFNYGYTF
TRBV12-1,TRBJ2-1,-,CASSSSGAGSYNEQFF
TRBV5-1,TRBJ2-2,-,CASSFSGGAPGELFF
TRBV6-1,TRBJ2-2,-,CASSEVMTVLAGELFF
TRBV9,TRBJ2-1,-,CASSAGQGTYNEQFF
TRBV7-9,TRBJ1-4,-,CASSFRIRSPTSEEKLFF
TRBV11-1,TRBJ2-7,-,CASSHKEGQPYEQYF
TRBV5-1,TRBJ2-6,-,CASSLRQNSGANVLTF
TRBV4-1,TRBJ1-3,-,CASSLRTASGNTIYF
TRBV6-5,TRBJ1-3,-,CASSYDTGPGNTIYF
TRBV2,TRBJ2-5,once,CASTPLGLGQETQYF
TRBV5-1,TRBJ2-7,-,CASSSGLAGGFYEQYF
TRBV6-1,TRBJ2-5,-,CASSPGGQETQYF
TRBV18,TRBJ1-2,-,CASSPPMSTTGGYGYTF
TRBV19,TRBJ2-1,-,CASSIGTGGPVRGSFEQFF
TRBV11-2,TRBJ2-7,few,CASSLLGYSYEQYF
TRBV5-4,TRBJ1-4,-,CASSQTGMGEKLFF
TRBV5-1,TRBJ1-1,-,CASSLYGGVAEAFF
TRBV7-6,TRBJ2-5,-,CASSRTSAGETQYF
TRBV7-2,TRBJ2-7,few,CASSLMGQVLYEQYF
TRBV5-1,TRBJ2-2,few,CASMLDSPGTGELFF
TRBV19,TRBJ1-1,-,CATSAGAGEAFF
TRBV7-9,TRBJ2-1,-,CASTLGQHNEQFF
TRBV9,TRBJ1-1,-,CASSASPLGQGNTEAFF
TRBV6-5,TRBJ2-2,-,CASSSRTITGELFF